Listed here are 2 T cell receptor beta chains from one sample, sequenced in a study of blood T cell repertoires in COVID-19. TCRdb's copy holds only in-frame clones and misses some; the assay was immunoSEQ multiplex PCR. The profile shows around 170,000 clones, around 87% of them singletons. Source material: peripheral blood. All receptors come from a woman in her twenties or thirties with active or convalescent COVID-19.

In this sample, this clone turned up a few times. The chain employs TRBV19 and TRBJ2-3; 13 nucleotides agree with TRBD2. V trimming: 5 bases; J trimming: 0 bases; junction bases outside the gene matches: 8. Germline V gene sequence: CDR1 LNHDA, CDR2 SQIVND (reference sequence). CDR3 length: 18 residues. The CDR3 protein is CASSGGTSGTPSTDTQYF. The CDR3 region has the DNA TGTGCCAGTAGTGGTGGGACTAGCGGGACCCCTAGCACAGATACGCAGTATTTT.

The CDR3 region has the DNA TGTGCCAGCAGCCGAGGGATTGTCTATGGCTACACCTTC. This codes for CASSRGIVYGYTF. V gene TRBV6-5 combines with J gene TRBJ1-2; D remains unclear. The germline gives CDR1 MNHEY, CDR2 SVGAGI. CDR3 length: 13 residues. V dropped 6 bases and J dropped 4 bases, with 12 bases sitting between them.